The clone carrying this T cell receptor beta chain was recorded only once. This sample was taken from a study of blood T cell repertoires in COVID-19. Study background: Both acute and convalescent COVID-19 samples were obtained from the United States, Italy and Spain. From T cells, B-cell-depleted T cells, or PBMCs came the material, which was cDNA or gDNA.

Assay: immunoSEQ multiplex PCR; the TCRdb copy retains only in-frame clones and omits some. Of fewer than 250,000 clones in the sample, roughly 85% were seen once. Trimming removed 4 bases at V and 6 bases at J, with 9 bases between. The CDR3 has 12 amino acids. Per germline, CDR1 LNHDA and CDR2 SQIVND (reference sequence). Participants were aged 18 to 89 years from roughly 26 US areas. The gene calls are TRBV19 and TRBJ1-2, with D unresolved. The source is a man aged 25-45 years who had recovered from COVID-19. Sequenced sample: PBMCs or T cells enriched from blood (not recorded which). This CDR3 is CASSRGSDGYTF. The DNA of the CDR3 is TGTGCCAGTAGTAGAGGATCAGATGGCTACACCTTC.